These T cell receptor beta chains were read from a single sample in a study of blood T cell repertoires in COVID-19. Assay: immunoSEQ multiplex PCR; the TCRdb copy retains only in-frame clones and omits some. The table has tens of thousands of clones, roughly 84% seen once. The sample was peripheral blood. Every receptor here comes from a man between 65 and 79 years old with active COVID-19. CDR3s include the opening cysteine and the closing phenylalanine or tryptophan. The order of the fields is V gene, CDR3 protein.

V gene: TRBV11-2; CDR3 protein: CASSFQPGQGVHEQYF
V gene: TRBV18; CDR3 protein: CASSPRMTNEKLFF
V gene: TRBV6-1; CDR3 protein: CASSEGLAGGETQYF
V gene: TRBV5-1; CDR3 protein: CASSLQGTGDFGNTIYF
V gene: TRBV7-2; CDR3 protein: CASSRDTESYEQYF
V gene: TRBV6-2/TRBV6-3; CDR3 protein: CASSPLTENEQFF
V gene: TRBV24-1; CDR3 protein: CATSGASGSRTDTQYF
V gene: TRBV7-8; CDR3 protein: CASSFRRVTEAFF
V gene: TRBV5-1; CDR3 protein: CASSLMGAEYNEQFF
V gene: TRBV7-6; CDR3 protein: CASSLKPDSGYGYTF
V gene: TRBV5-1; CDR3 protein: CASSLGQGYTEAFF
V gene: TRBV5-6; CDR3 protein: CASSRRSGGQETQYF
V gene: TRBV13; CDR3 protein: CASSLGWTGFDNSPLHF
V gene: TRBV6-5; CDR3 protein: CASIPREGAVHGYTF
V gene: TRBV19; CDR3 protein: CASRDRGTNYGYTF
V gene: TRBV7-8; CDR3 protein: CASSLTGGNTEAFF
V gene: TRBV6-5; CDR3 protein: CASTTGSNYGYTF
V gene: TRBV19; CDR3 protein: CASSTGGTVSEAFF
V gene: TRBV19; CDR3 protein: CASSSSGPGVAEAFF
V gene: TRBV20-1; CDR3 protein: CSACGLGGGELFF
V gene: TRBV2; CDR3 protein: CASSGTANTGELFF
V gene: TRBV4-1; CDR3 protein: CASSQEVTSQETQYF
V gene: TRBV5-1; CDR3 protein: CASSLGLTSGTAETQYF
V gene: TRBV15; CDR3 protein: CATSSDTGNTIYF
V gene: TRBV4-1; CDR3 protein: CASSQDQGLAPSELFF
V gene: TRBV6-5; CDR3 protein: CASSNPGIDIQYF
V gene: TRBV11-2; CDR3 protein: CASSLGLGYGQTTNEKLFF
V gene: TRBV10-2; CDR3 protein: CASSGLTQGYGYTF
V gene: TRBV19; CDR3 protein: CATRTSGGYEQYF
V gene: TRBV19; CDR3 protein: CASSIVGRAGPLSEQFF
V gene: TRBV5-1; CDR3 protein: CASSLATGSYEQYF
V gene: TRBV5-1; CDR3 protein: CASSIHPTYGYTF
V gene: TRBV7-9; CDR3 protein: CASSAGGEKLFF
V gene: TRBV6-5; CDR3 protein: CASRGDLDTQYF
V gene: TRBV4-2; CDR3 protein: CASSQAGEGDGYTF
V gene: TRBV11-2; CDR3 protein: CASSFGGTGETQYF
V gene: TRBV10-3; CDR3 protein: CAISGSGQGNSEQYF
V gene: TRBV5-8; CDR3 protein: CASSWSSSSYNEQFF
V gene: TRBV12-2; CDR3 protein: CASRQGGWGFNEKLFF
V gene: TRBV28; CDR3 protein: CASKTGGNGYTF
V gene: TRBV27; CDR3 protein: CASRLVTGQPQHF
V gene: TRBV2; CDR3 protein: CASSLSYSGTDTQYF
V gene: TRBV30; CDR3 protein: CAWTEGSEGYTF
V gene: TRBV20-1; CDR3 protein: CSAAPQEKLFF
V gene: TRBV6-5; CDR3 protein: CASRDLTGWDQPQHF
V gene: TRBV5-1; CDR3 protein: CASSLEVSRAEAFF
V gene: TRBV6-1; CDR3 protein: CASSEAGSRAGEQYF
V gene: TRBV6-5; CDR3 protein: CACDHTGGSTGELFF
V gene: TRBV9; CDR3 protein: CASTVSGAAHETQYF
V gene: TRBV20-1; CDR3 protein: CSASSGSSYNEQFF
V gene: TRBV9; CDR3 protein: CASSAGGLTGTEAFF
V gene: TRBV2; CDR3 protein: CASSGPGAGQPQHF
V gene: TRBV30; CDR3 protein: CAWSIPGSETQYF
V gene: TRBV6-5; CDR3 protein: CATSGQLRSPLHF
V gene: TRBV5-1; CDR3 protein: CASSRDRGYGYTF
V gene: TRBV3-1/TRBV3-2; CDR3 protein: CASSQINRGYGYNEQFF
V gene: TRBV5-1; CDR3 protein: CASSSGTYYEQYF
V gene: TRBV2; CDR3 protein: CATSGYNEQFF